The rows below give T cell receptor beta chains drawn from one sample of a study of shared clonotypes between healthy human individuals. Clones were read by immunoSEQ multiplex PCR, and TCRdb kept only the in-frame ones, dropping some. The sample shows hundreds of thousands of clones, about 74% of them seen only once. Input material: memory CD4+ T cells sorted from blood. The origin of the receptors is a woman in her twenties or thirties in good health. Each CDR3 is given with its conserved first and last residue. A D gene is named only where the DNA matches it firmly. The size entry is marked missing in some rows and otherwise reads once, few, many or a size class.

>TRBJ2-1|-|-|TRBV7-2
CASSLALLAWGNEQFF
TGTGCCAGCAGCTTAGCGCTCCTAGCTTGGGGCAATGAGCAGTTCTTC
>TRBJ1-4|few|TRBD1|TRBV5-1
CASSQRQGQKKLFF
TGCGCCAGCAGCCAACGACAGGGTCAGAAAAAACTGTTTTTT
>TRBJ2-7|few|TRBD2|TRBV27
CASSLGRGQAGGTSYEQYF
TGTGCCAGCAGTTTGGGCCGGGGGCAAGCGGGAGGGACCTCCTACGAGCAGTACTTC
>TRBJ2-1|-|-|TRBV5-1
CASSPIDPNYNEQFF
TGCGCCAGCAGCCCAATCGATCCAAACTACAATGAGCAGTTCTTC
>TRBJ2-3|-|TRBD2|TRBV11-2
CASSLDSSGFPPDTQYF
TGTGCCAGCAGCTTAGATTCTAGCGGGTTCCCCCCAGATACGCAGTATTTT
>TRBJ2-3|-|TRBD1|TRBV7-9
CASSLVRQGAWGTDTQYF
TGTGCCAGCAGCTTAGTCCGACAGGGGGCTTGGGGCACAGATACGCAGTATTTT
>TRBJ1-4|few|-|TRBV6-5
CASSYSWASTNEKLFF
TGTGCCAGCAGTTACTCGTGGGCTTCTACTAATGAAAAACTGTTTTTT
>TRBJ2-5|-|-|TRBV29-1
CSVRTAPDSPQYF
TGCAGCGTACGGACCGCACCCGACAGTCCCCAGTACTTC
>TRBJ2-3|-|-|TRBV19
CASTPRGRGDTQYF
TGTGCCAGTACCCCTCGAGGGAGAGGGGATACGCAGTATTTT
>TRBJ1-2|-|TRBD1|TRBV5-4
CASSPGQGPFWGYTF
TGTGCCAGCAGCCCGGGACAGGGACCCTTCTGGGGCTACACCTTC
>TRBJ1-1|-|-|TRBV5-6
CASSFNAEAFF
TGTGCCAGCAGCTTTAACGCTGAAGCTTTCTTT
>TRBJ2-3|-|-|TRBV19
CASSMSGVDDTQYF
TGTGCCAGTAGTATGTCAGGGGTTGATGATACGCAGTATTTT
>TRBJ2-2|-|TRBD2|TRBV7-2
CASSLVFSGGNTGELFF
TGTGCCAGCAGCTTAGTATTCAGCGGGGGGAACACCGGGGAGCTGTTTTTT
>TRBJ2-2|many|-|TRBV5-4
CASSLVGGEDTGELFF
TGTGCCAGCAGCCTCGTAGGCGGTGAGGACACCGGGGAGCTGTTTTTT
>TRBJ1-2|-|-|TRBV9
CASSPRGDNYGYTF
TGTGCCAGCAGCCCCCGGGGGGATAACTATGGCTACACCTTC
>TRBJ2-3|-|TRBD1|TRBV2
CASSTVDRAAQYF
TGTGCCAGCAGTACCGTAGACAGGGCGGCGCAGTATTTT
>TRBJ2-7|-|TRBD1|TRBV6-1
CASSELGTVIRF
TGTGCCAGCAGTGAATTAGGGACAGTAATACGGTTC
>TRBJ2-7|-|-|TRBV7-2
CASSPRLRQNYEQYF
TGTGCCAGCAGCCCTCGGTTGAGACAGAACTACGAGCAGTACTTC
>TRBJ2-3|-|TRBD2|TRBV5-1
CASSSGTVQDTQYF
TGCGCCAGCAGTAGCGGGACTGTGCAAGATACGCAGTATTTT
>TRBJ1-2|few|TRBD1|TRBV27
CASSSQGGGGWGGYTF
TGTGCCAGCAGTTCCCAGGGAGGGGGCGGTTGGGGTGGCTACACCTTC
>TRBJ1-3|-|-|TRBV4-1
CASSQDSAGVGRNTIYF
TGCGCCAGCAGCCAAGACAGCGCCGGGGTAGGGAGAAACACCATATATTTT
>TRBJ2-2|-|TRBD2|TRBV11-2
CASSLGLAQNTGELFF
TGTGCCAGCAGCTTAGGACTAGCGCAGAACACCGGGGAGCTGTTTTTT
>TRBJ2-5|-|-|TRBV9
CASSVGPGHGQETQYF
TGTGCCAGCAGCGTAGGGCCGGGACACGGACAAGAGACCCAGTACTTC
>TRBJ2-5|-|-|TRBV7-9
CASSAVETQYF
TGTGCCAGCAGCGCTGTCGAGACCCAGTACTTC
>TRBJ2-5|-|-|TRBV10-1
CASSESVLGLGETQYF
TGCGCCAGCAGTGAGTCTGTCCTTGGACTGGGGGAGACCCAGTACTTC
>TRBJ2-3|-|TRBD2|TRBV11-1
CASSSTSRTDTQYF
TGTGCCAGCAGCTCGACTAGCCGCACAGATACGCAGTATTTT
>TRBJ2-7|-|TRBD2|TRBV4-1
CASSQHLAGVSGEQYF
TGCGCCAGCAGCCAACACCTAGCGGGAGTCTCAGGGGAGCAGTACTTC
>TRBJ1-5|-|TRBD1|TRBV2
CASGGQGSQPQHF
TGTGCCAGTGGGGGACAGGGAAGCCAGCCCCAGCATTTT
>TRBJ2-3|-|-|TRBV29-1
CSVDGQGGPDTQYF
TGCAGCGTTGACGGGCAGGGTGGCCCAGATACGCAGTATTTT
>TRBJ2-7|-|TRBD2|TRBV18
CASSGGIESYEQYF
TGTGCCAGCTCGGGAGGGATAGAATCCTACGAGCAGTACTTC
>TRBJ2-7|few|-|TRBV6-1
CASSDRRGSYEQYF
TGTGCCAGCAGTGATAGGAGGGGATCCTACGAGCAGTACTTC
>TRBJ1-4|-|-|TRBV7-9
CASGRGFATNEKLFF
TGTGCCAGCGGGAGGGGGTTTGCAACTAATGAAAAACTGTTTTTT
>TRBJ2-1|-|TRBD2|TRBV14
CASTRTGLAGGEQFF
TGTGCCAGCACCCGAACCGGACTAGCGGGAGGCGAGCAGTTCTTC
>TRBJ1-5|-|-|TRBV6-5
CASSETLQNQPQHF
TGTGCCAGCAGCGAAACACTGCAAAATCAGCCCCAGCATTTT
>TRBJ1-1|-|-|TRBV27
CASSSPPDTEAFF
TGTGCCAGCAGTTCCCCCCCGGACACTGAAGCTTTCTTT
>TRBJ2-5|many|-|TRBV4-1
CASSQYGTGEETQYF
TGCGCCAGCAGCCAATATGGGACTGGGGAAGAGACCCAGTACTTC
>TRBJ2-1|-|TRBD2|TRBV6-5
CASSPLGEGRHEQFF
TGTGCCAGCAGTCCTTTGGGGGAGGGGAGGCATGAGCAGTTCTTC
>TRBJ2-7|-|TRBD1|TRBV11-2
CASSLGQGDEQYF
TGTGCCAGCAGCTTAGGACAGGGTGACGAGCAGTACTTC
>TRBJ1-4|-|-|TRBV15
CATRDGQLNEKLFF
TGTGCCACCAGGGACGGACAGCTTAATGAAAAACTGTTTTTT
>TRBJ2-5|-|TRBD2|TRBV10-3
CATMRWAGVGHEGTQYF
TGTGCCACAATGAGGTGGGCGGGAGTTGGCCATGAGGGGACCCAGTACTTC
>TRBJ2-7|-|-|TRBV25-1
CASQSGLEQYF
TGTGCCAGCCAAAGCGGCCTCGAGCAGTACTTC
>TRBJ1-5|-|TRBD1|TRBV27
CASSLSGGGQPQHF
TGTGCCAGCAGTTTATCAGGGGGCGGTCAGCCCCAGCATTTT
>TRBJ1-2|-|-|TRBV11-2
CASSLVPDKPFGYTF
TGTGCCAGCAGCTTAGTTCCGGACAAACCGTTTGGCTACACCTTC
>TRBJ1-1|-|-|TRBV7-9
CASSVQGNTEAFF
TGTGCCAGCAGCGTACAGGGGAACACTGAAGCTTTCTTT
>TRBJ2-2|-|-|TRBV5-1
CASRPLAGELFF
TGCGCCAGCAGACCGTTAGCCGGGGAGCTGTTTTTT
>TRBJ1-1|few|-|TRBV5-1
CASSFIYGANTEAFF
TGCGCCAGCAGCTTTATATACGGGGCCAACACTGAAGCTTTCTTT
>TRBJ2-7|-|TRBD2|TRBV7-2
CASSFLAGAREQYF
TGTGCCAGCAGCTTCCTAGCGGGAGCGAGGGAGCAGTACTTC
>TRBJ1-1|-|-|TRBV11-2
CASSPQGDTEAFF
TGTGCCAGCAGTCCTCAGGGCGACACTGAAGCTTTCTTT
>TRBJ2-7|few|-|TRBV29-1
CSVGSSYEQYF
TGCAGCGTTGGGAGCTCCTACGAGCAGTACTTC
>TRBJ1-1|-|-|TRBV6-5
CASSYSLALNTEAFF
TGTGCCAGCAGTTACTCGTTGGCTCTGAACACTGAAGCTTTCTTT
>TRBJ1-2|-|TRBD1|TRBV2
CASSENLAGGNYGYTF
TGTGCCAGCAGTGAAAACTTGGCAGGGGGCAACTATGGCTACACCTTC
>TRBJ2-1|-|-|TRBV7-9
CASSLVLIFGDSRDNEQFF
TGTGCCAGCAGCTTAGTTCTCATATTTGGGGACTCCAGGGACAATGAGCAGTTCTTC
>TRBJ1-2|-|-|TRBV28
CASRPYGGHYGYTF
TGTGCCAGCAGGCCCTACGGGGGGCATTATGGCTACACCTTC
>TRBJ2-7|-|-|TRBV5-6
CASSDGLTRREQYF
TGTGCCAGCAGCGACGGACTGACCAGGCGGGAGCAGTACTTC
>TRBJ2-3|-|TRBD2|TRBV5-4
CASSLAGLAGKDTQYF
TGTGCCAGCAGCTTGGCAGGACTAGCGGGAAAGGATACGCAGTATTTT